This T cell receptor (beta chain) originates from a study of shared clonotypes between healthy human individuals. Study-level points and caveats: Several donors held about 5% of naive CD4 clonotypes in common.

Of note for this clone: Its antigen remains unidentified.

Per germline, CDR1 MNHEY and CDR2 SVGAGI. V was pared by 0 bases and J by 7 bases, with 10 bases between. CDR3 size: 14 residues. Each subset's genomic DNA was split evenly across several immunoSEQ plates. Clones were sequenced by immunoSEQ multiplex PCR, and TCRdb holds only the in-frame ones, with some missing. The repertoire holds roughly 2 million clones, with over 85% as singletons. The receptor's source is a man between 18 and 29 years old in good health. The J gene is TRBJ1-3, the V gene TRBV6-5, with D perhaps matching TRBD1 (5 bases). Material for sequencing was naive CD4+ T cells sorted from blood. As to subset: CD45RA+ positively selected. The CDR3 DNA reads TGTGCCAGCAGTTACTCGAACAGGTTCAACACCATATATTTT. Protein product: CASSYSNRFNTIYF.